The rows below give T cell receptor beta chains drawn from one sample of a study of vaccination and CD4 T cells after COVID-19. TCRdb recomputed calls from the PCR reads with MiXCR, one row per CDR3 protein. The sample carries some 12,000 distinct CDR3 sequences, less than 65% recorded once. These receptors have no identified antigens. Specimen: CD4+ T cells from blood, cultured in vitro. The receptor source for this set is a human donor who had recovered from COVID-19. Both conserved end residues are part of each CDR3. The D gene is left open where the match is weak. Clone size, where shown, is once, few, many, or a class for clones that have expanded.

TRBV10-3,few,TRBD2,TRBJ2-3,TGTGCCATCAGCACGACTAGCGGGAGCGGGGCAGATACGCAGTATTTT,CAISTTSGSGADTQYF
TRBV7-2,few,TRBD1,TRBJ1-2,TGTGCCAGCAGCTCGGGACAGGGGGACTATGGCTACACCTTC,CASSSGQGDYGYTF
TRBV2,-,-,TRBJ1-6,TGTGCCAGCAGTGGGCGGACCTTTGGTTCACCCCTCCACTTT,CASSGRTFGSPLHF
TRBV20-1,-,TRBD2,TRBJ2-2,TGCAGTGCTAGAACACCGGGACTAGATCGTACCGGGGAGCTGTTTTTT,CSARTPGLDRTGELFF
TRBV5-1,-,TRBD1,TRBJ1-6,TGCGCCAGCAGATTCGGACAGGGGAATTCACCCCTCCACTTT,CASRFGQGNSPLHF
TRBV20-1,-,-,TRBJ2-3,TGCAGTGCTAGAGATCGTAGCGGAGGCACAGATACGCAGTATTTT,CSARDRSGGTDTQYF
TRBV6-1,-,TRBD1,TRBJ1-5,TGTGCCAGCAGCCGGGACAGGGCCCAGCCCCAGCATTTT,CASSRDRAQPQHF
TRBV12-3/TRBV12-4,-,-,TRBJ1-5,TGTGCCAGCAGTTACGGGTTCGGTCAGCCCCAGCATTTT,CASSYGFGQPQHF
TRBV20-1,-,TRBD2,TRBJ2-7,TGCAGTGCTAGCGCCGTGACTAGCGGGACCTGGTACGAGCAGTACTTC,CSASAVTSGTWYEQYF
TRBV2,once,TRBD1,TRBJ1-1,TGTGCCAGCAGTTCCCGGGACAGGGGAGTTGCTTTCTTT,CASSSRDRGVAFF
TRBV20-1,-,TRBD2,TRBJ2-7,TGCAGTGCTAGAGATCTAGCGGGAAACGAGCAGTACTTC,CSARDLAGNEQYF
TRBV27,-,-,TRBJ2-3,TGTGCCAGCAGAAGGACACTTAGCACAGATACGCAGTATTTT,CASRRTLSTDTQYF
TRBV20-1,-,-,TRBJ2-3,TGCAGTGCGAGAATCCCACAGGGCCAACGTGGAGATACGCAGTATTTT,CSARIPQGQRGDTQYF
TRBV19,few,TRBD1,TRBJ1-4,TGTGCCAGTAGCACACCGCGGGACAGAGCTAATGAAAAACTGTTTTTT,CASSTPRDRANEKLFF
TRBV7-2,-,-,TRBJ2-1,TGTGCCAGCAGCCAAAGCGGCTCACTCGAGCAGTTCTTC,CASSQSGSLEQFF
TRBV10-3,-,TRBD2,TRBJ2-1,TGTGCCATCACCCACCTAGCGGGAGGCGGTTGGGGTGAGCAGTTCTTC,CAITHLAGGGWGEQFF
TRBV12-3/TRBV12-4,-,TRBD1,TRBJ2-3,TGTGCCAGCAGTTCGACCGGGACAGGGCGGGATACGCAGTATTTT,CASSSTGTGRDTQYF
TRBV6-2/TRBV6-3,-,-,TRBJ1-5,TGTGCCAGCAGTTACCGGAATCAGCCCCAGCATTTT,CASSYRNQPQHF
TRBV4-3,-,TRBD1,TRBJ1-5,TGCGCCAGCGGCCAGACTCGACAGGGGCATCAGCCCCAGCATTTT,CASGQTRQGHQPQHF
TRBV7-2,-,TRBD1,TRBJ1-1,TGTACCAGCAGCTCGTCGACAGGGCGGAGCACTGAAGCTTTCTTT,CTSSSSTGRSTEAFF
TRBV21-1,-,-,TRBJ1-2,TGTGCCAGCAGCAAATTTCCGGGACAGGGTTGTCGCTACACCTTC,CASSKFPGQGCRYTF
TRBV25-1,-,TRBD2,TRBJ2-3,TGTGCCACCAATACCCTAGCGGGGAGGGGAGATACGCAGTGTTTT,CATNTLAGRGDTQCF
TRBV7-9,few,-,TRBJ2-7,TGTGCCAGCAGCCGAAGTGCAGGGCCCCACGAGCAGTACTTC,CASSRSAGPHEQYF
TRBV20-1,few,-,TRBJ1-1,TGCAGTGCCCAACATAGCCAGGGCAGGGCGGGTGAAGCTTTCTTT,CSAQHSQGRAGEAFF
TRBV19,-,-,TRBJ1-4,TGTGCCAGTAGGGGGGGAAATGAAAAACTGTTTTTT,CASRGGNEKLFF
TRBV10-2,-,-,TRBJ2-7,TGCGCCAGCAGGGGAGAGTTTGAGCAGTACTTC,CASRGEFEQYF
TRBV7-9,-,-,TRBJ2-1,TGTGCCAGCAGCTTAGTAGAGGGAGGTGAGCAGTTCTTC,CASSLVEGGEQFF
TRBV6-1,-,-,TRBJ2-3,TGTGCCAGCAGTGTCCTTAGCACAGATACGCAGTATTTT,CASSVLSTDTQYF
TRBV7-3,-,-,TRBJ2-3,TGTGCCAGCAGCAGTACTCCCACAGATACGCAGTATTTT,CASSSTPTDTQYF
TRBV29-1,-,-,TRBJ2-3,TGCAGCGTTCTCGGCAGGCCTAGCACAGATACGCAGTATTTT,CSVLGRPSTDTQYF
TRBV27,-,-,TRBJ1-5,TGTGCCAGCAGTTTATCGGGGAGGAATAGCAATCAGCCCCAGCATTTT,CASSLSGRNSNQPQHF
TRBV20-1,-,-,TRBJ1-2,TGCAGTGCTAGAGAAGGGGGCTATGGCTACACCTTC,CSAREGGYGYTF
TRBV2,once,TRBD1,TRBJ1-5,TGTGCCAGCAGGCAGGGACAGGGAAATCAGCCCCAGCATTTT,CASRQGQGNQPQHF
TRBV28,-,-,TRBJ1-6,TGTGCCAGCAGAGGGGGGGCGAGAAATTCACCCCTCCACTTT,CASRGGARNSPLHF
TRBV5-1,-,TRBD2,TRBJ2-1,TGCGCCAGCAGCTACGTAGCGGGAGGTCTGAATGAGCAGTTCTTC,CASSYVAGGLNEQFF
TRBV6-5,large,-,TRBJ1-1,TGTGCCAGCAGTTACGGATGGACACCCGGGGGGGTGAACACTGAAGCTTTCTTT,CASSYGWTPGGVNTEAFF
TRBV7-2,few,-,TRBJ1-6,TGTGCCAGCAGGGGGGGCTCCTATAATTCACCCCTCCACTTT,CASRGGSYNSPLHF
TRBV6-1,-,TRBD2,TRBJ2-1,TGTGCCAGCAGGCTAGCGGGAGGAGTTGGCAATGAGCAGTTCTTC,CASRLAGGVGNEQFF
TRBV11-2,-,TRBD2,TRBJ2-7,TGTGCCAGCAGCTTATTCCCTGGGGGACTAGCGGCCTCCTACGAGCAGTACTTC,CASSLFPGGLAASYEQYF
TRBV11-2,-,TRBD1,TRBJ2-1,TGTGCCAGCAGCTTGGACAGGGCCCCCTACAATGAGCAGTTCTTC,CASSLDRAPYNEQFF
TRBV6-1,-,TRBD1,TRBJ1-6,TGTGCCAGCAGTCCGCCGGGACAGGAGGATTCACCCCTCCACTTT,CASSPPGQEDSPLHF